The clone carrying this T cell receptor beta chain has a count of ten or more. The sample originates from a study of early T cells in non-severe SARS-CoV-2 infection. TCRdb independently ran MiXCR on the 5' RACE reads; one entry per CDR3 protein. This sample has about 40,000 distinct CDR3 sequences, with 4.7% found just once. CDR1 is SGHRS, CDR2 YFSETQ, per germline. Trimming left V 1 base short and J 1 base short, with 11 bases between. The CDR3 loop spans 15 amino acids. The sample comprised whole blood. This chain links TRBV5-1 with TRBJ2-5; D is uncertain. This sequence originates from an adult who was a healthcare worker with PCR-confirmed SARS-CoV-2 infection or an uninfected control (not recorded which). The CDR3 DNA follows: TGCGCCAGCAGCTTGCACAGCCGTATCCAAGAGACCCAGTACTTC. Protein sequence: CASSLHSRIQETQYF.